A single sample gave rise to the 16 T cell receptor beta chains below, sequenced in a study of shared clonotypes between healthy human individuals. Profiling relied on immunoSEQ multiplex PCR, and the TCRdb table lists in-frame clones only, not all of them. The sample lists 2 million to 2.5 million clones, just under 95% occurring once. Naive CD8 cells lacked CD45RO, underwent positive selection for CCR7 and left out terminally differentiated effector memory CD45RA+ cells. Input material: naive CD8+ T cells sorted from blood. These receptors were obtained from a young man in good health.

In nucleotides, the CDR3 is TGTGCCAGCAGCCCAGCCCTAGGGAAGGACAGCTGGAATGAAAAACTGTTTTTT. Translation gives CASSPALGKDSWNEKLFF. This chain connects TRBV7-9 to TRBJ1-4, with a weak D call TRBD1 (6 bases). This CDR3 has 18 amino acids. Germline CDR1 is SEHNR and CDR2 is FQNEAQ (reference sequence). Trimming stripped 5 bases from V and 5 bases from J, with 24 bases between.

The chain has TRBV4-1 and TRBJ2-5, with 9 positions matching TRBD1. The trim removed 1 base at V and 5 bases at J, leaving 11 bases unmatched. CDR1 and CDR2 (germline): MGHRA, YSYEKL. This CDR3 is 17 amino acids long. The DNA for the CDR3 is TGCGCCAGCAGCCAAGTCGGAAGACAGGGGGTTCGGGAGACCCAGTACTTC. Translating gives CASSQVGRQGVRETQYF.

The chain joins TRBV6-1 to TRBJ2-1, with a weak D call TRBD1 (6 bases). The germline gives CDR1 MNHNS, CDR2 SASEGT. The CDR3 covers 14 residues. V was clipped by 8 bases and J by 2 bases, with 13 bases between them. The CDR3 loop reads CASYPRDTYNEQFF. DNA of the CDR3: TGTGCCAGCTACCCCCGGGACACCTACAATGAGCAGTTCTTC.

The chain is built from TRBV9 and TRBJ2-5; 9 bases line up with TRBD2. Trimming at V came to 3 bases and at J to 4 bases, leaving 4 bases not matched to a gene. CDR3 length: 14 residues. The germline V gene encodes CDR1 SGDLS and CDR2 YYNGEE. The CDR3 loop reads CASSEGLAVETQYF. The CDR3 DNA follows: TGTGCCAGCAGCGAGGGACTAGCTGTAGAGACCCAGTACTTC.

V and J are TRBV7-9 and TRBJ1-2, with 8 bases aligning to TRBD1. The germline V gene has CDR1 SEHNR and CDR2 FQNEAQ (reference sequence). The trim removed 2 bases at V and 3 bases at J, leaving 8 bases unmatched. This CDR3 spans 16 amino acids. CDR3 nucleotides: TGTGCCAGCAGCTTATCCGGGACAGGAAGGGACTATGGCTACACCTTC. Translation: CASSLSGTGRDYGYTF.

This chain uses TRBV14 with TRBJ1-1; D is unresolved. The CDR3 is made up of 11 amino acids. The V end was cut by 6 bases, the J end by 3 bases, with 5 bases between. Germline CDR1 and CDR2: SGHDN and FVKESK. The CDR3 DNA is TGTGCCAGCAGTGCCTACACTGAAGCTTTCTTT. Its protein is CASSAYTEAFF.

The V call is TRBV6-6, the J call TRBJ2-3, with 9 bases that match TRBD1. CDR1 and CDR2 from the germline V gene are MNHNY and SVGAGI (reference sequence). This CDR3 spans 13 amino acids. V lost 11 bases, J lost 1 base, and 4 bases stayed unmatched. The CDR3 sequence: CASWTGGTDTQYF. DNA for the CDR3: TGTGCCTCATGGACAGGGGGCACAGATACGCAGTATTTT.

The rearrangement links TRBV25-1 to TRBJ2-1; D not certain. V shed 6 bases and J shed 0 bases, with 9 bases lying between them. The CDR3 sequence is 14 residues long. From germline, CDR1 is MGHDK and CDR2 SYGVNS. The chain's CDR3 is CASRPSSSYNEQFF. The CDR3 DNA reads TGTGCCAGCAGACCGTCAAGCTCCTACAATGAGCAGTTCTTC.

The count of this clone is one. This chain connects TRBV5-1 to TRBJ2-7; 10 bases fit TRBD1. This CDR3 is 14 amino acids long. CDR1 and CDR2 from the germline V gene are SGHRS and YFSETQ. The J segment lost 4 bases and the V segment lost 4 bases, leaving 5 bases of the junction unmatched. CDR3 in DNA: TGCGCCAGCAGCATGACAGGGGGCGCGTACGAGCAGTACTTC. Translated, it gives CASSMTGGAYEQYF.

The chain recombines TRBV2 with TRBJ2-5; 8 bases map to TRBD2. Germline V gives CDR1 SNHLY, CDR2 FYNNEI. CDR3 length: 15 amino acids. After removal of 1 base from V and 11 bases from J, the junction contained 12 bases not matched to a gene. CDR3 sequence: CASSEGPAGADEQYF. For the CDR3, the DNA is TGTGCCAGCAGTGAAGGCCCAGCGGGAGCCGATGAGCAGTACTTC.

V gene TRBV7-9 combines with J gene TRBJ1-2; no reliable D call. The CDR3 runs 16 residues. Trimming removed 1 base at V and 2 bases at J, with 14 bases between. CDR1 is SEHNR and CDR2 is FQNEAQ in the germline V gene (reference sequence). CDR3 sequence: CASSLGTPISNYGYTF. Written as DNA, the CDR3 is TGTGCCAGCAGCTTAGGTACCCCTATCTCGAACTATGGCTACACCTTC.

V and J are TRBV10-2 and TRBJ2-5; unclear D gene. This CDR3 contains 15 residues. Germline lookup yields CDR1 WSHSY and CDR2 SAAADI. V shed 0 bases and J shed 2 bases, with 10 bases lying between them. CDR3 bases: TGCGCCAGCAGTGAGTCCGTAGCAGAACAAGAGACCCAGTACTTC. The encoded protein is CASSESVAEQETQYF.

The rearrangement uses TRBV6-5 and TRBJ2-1, with D perhaps given as TRBD1 or TRBD2 (5 bases each). Trimming stripped 3 bases from V and 6 bases from J, with 15 bases between. Germline V gene lookup returns CDR1 MNHEY and CDR2 SVGAGI. The length of the CDR3 is 15 residues. The CDR3 spells CASSYQGDLINEQFF. The CDR3 DNA sequence: TGTGCCAGCAGTTATCAGGGAGACCTTATCAATGAGCAGTTCTTC.

This clone showed up just once. V gene TRBV6-6 combines with J gene TRBJ2-7, with TRBD1 identical over 7 bases. The germline gives CDR1 MNHNY, CDR2 SVGAGI (reference sequence). V was clipped by 7 bases and J by 4 bases; unmatched bases: 7. The CDR3 has 13 residues. The DNA for the CDR3 is TGTGCCAGCACCGATGGGACAGTTTACGAGCAGTACTTC. Encoded protein: CASTDGTVYEQYF.

The chain employs TRBV14 and TRBJ1-6; 12 bases align to TRBD1. Germline CDR1 SGHDN, CDR2 FVKESK. J lost 1 base, V lost 9 bases, and 10 bases had no gene match. The CDR3 is 18 residues long. The CDR3 spells CARGRGQGAESYNSPLHF. Here the CDR3 DNA reads TGTGCCAGGGGCAGGGGACAGGGGGCCGAGTCCTATAATTCACCCCTCCACTTT.

This chain connects TRBV14 to TRBJ2-5, with TRBD1 as a possible D gene (6 bases). The CDR3 has 15 amino acids. V was shortened by 3 bases and J by 1 base, with 12 bases between the two germline ends. CDR1 is SGHDN, CDR2 FVKESK, per germline. The CDR3 protein is CASSHHRETQETQYF. The CDR3 DNA reads as TGTGCCAGCAGCCATCACAGGGAGACCCAAGAGACCCAGTACTTC.